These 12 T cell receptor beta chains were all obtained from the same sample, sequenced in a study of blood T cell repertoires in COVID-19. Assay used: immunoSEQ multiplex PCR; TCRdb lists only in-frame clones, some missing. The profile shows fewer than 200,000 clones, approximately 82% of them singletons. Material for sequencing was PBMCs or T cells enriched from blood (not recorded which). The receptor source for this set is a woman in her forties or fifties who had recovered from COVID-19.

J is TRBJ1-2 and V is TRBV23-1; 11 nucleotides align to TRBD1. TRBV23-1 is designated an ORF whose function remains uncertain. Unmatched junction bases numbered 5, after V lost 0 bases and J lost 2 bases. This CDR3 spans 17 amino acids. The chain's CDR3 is CASSQSGWDRGNYGYTF. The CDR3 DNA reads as TGCGCCAGCAGTCAATCAGGTTGGGACAGGGGGAACTATGGCTACACCTTC.

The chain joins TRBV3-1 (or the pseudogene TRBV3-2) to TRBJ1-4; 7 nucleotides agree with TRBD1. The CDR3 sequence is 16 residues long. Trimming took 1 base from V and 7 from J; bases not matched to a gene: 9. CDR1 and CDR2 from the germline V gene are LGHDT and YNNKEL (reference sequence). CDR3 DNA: TGTGCCAGCAGCCAAGCATGGGTCCACAGGGGTGAAAAACTGTTTTTT. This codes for CASSQAWVHRGEKLFF.

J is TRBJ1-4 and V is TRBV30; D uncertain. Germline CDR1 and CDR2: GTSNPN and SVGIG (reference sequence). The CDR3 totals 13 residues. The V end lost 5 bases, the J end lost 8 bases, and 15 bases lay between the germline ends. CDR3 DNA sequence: TGTGCCTGGGGAGCCGGGAATATGGAAAAACTGTTTTTT. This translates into CAWGAGNMEKLFF.

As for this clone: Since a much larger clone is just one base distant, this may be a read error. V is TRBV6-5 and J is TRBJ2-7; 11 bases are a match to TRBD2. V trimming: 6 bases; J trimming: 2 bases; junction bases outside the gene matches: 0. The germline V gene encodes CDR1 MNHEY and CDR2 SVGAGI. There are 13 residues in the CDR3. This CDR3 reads CASRLAGAYEQYF. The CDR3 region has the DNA TGTGCCAGCAGACTAGCGGGAGCCTACGAGCAGTACTTC.

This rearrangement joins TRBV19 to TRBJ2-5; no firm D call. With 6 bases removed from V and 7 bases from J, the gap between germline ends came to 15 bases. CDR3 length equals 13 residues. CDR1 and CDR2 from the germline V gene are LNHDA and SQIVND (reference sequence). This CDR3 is CASSPDGPGTQYF. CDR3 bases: TGTGCCAGTAGCCCCGACGGTCCGGGGACCCAGTACTTC.

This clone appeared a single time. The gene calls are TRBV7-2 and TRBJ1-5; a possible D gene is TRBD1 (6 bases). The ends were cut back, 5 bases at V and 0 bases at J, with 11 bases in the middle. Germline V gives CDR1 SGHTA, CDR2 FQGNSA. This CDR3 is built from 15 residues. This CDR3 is CASSPTGSSNQPQHF. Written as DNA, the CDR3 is TGTGCCAGCAGCCCGACAGGATCTAGCAATCAGCCCCAGCATTTT.

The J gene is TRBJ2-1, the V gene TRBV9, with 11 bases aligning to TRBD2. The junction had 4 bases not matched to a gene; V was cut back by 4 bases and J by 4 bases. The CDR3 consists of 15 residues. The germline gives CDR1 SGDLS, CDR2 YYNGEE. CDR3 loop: CASSLAGGMYNEQFF. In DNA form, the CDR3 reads TGTGCCAGCAGCCTAGCGGGGGGAATGTACAATGAGCAGTTCTTC.

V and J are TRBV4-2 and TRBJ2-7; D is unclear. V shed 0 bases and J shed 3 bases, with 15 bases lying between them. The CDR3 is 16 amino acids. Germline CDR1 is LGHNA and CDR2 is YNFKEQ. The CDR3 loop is CASSQDPREVGYEQYF. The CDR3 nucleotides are TGTGCCAGCAGCCAAGACCCTAGAGAAGTCGGCTACGAGCAGTACTTC.

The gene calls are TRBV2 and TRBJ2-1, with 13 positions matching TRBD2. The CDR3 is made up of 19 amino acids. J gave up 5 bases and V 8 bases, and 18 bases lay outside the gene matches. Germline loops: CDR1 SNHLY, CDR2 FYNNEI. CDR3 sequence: CASGRTSGSRVPHNNEQFF. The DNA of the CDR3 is TGTGCCAGCGGAAGGACTAGCGGGAGTCGAGTCCCGCACAACAATGAGCAGTTCTTC.

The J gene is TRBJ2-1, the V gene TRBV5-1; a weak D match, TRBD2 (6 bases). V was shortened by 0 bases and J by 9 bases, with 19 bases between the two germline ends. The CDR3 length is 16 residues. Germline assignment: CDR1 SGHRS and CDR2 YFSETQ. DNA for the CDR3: TGCGCCAGCAGCTTGGCGAGTTGGCGGGATGTGAGTGAGCAGTTCTTC. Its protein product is CASSLASWRDVSEQFF.

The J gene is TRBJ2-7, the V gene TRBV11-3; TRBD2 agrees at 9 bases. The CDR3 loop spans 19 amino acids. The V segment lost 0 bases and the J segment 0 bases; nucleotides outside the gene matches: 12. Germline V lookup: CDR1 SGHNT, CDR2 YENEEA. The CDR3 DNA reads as TGTGCCAGCAGCTTAGAGATAGGCTTGACTAGCGGATCCTCCTACGAGCAGTACTTC. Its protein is CASSLEIGLTSGSSYEQYF.

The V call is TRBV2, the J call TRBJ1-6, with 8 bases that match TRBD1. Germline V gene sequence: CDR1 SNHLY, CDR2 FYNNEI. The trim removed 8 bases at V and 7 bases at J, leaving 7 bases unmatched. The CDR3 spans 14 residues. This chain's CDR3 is CASATWDRNSPLHF. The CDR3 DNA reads TGTGCCAGCGCTACCTGGGACAGGAATTCACCCCTCCACTTT.